The 19 T cell receptor beta chains presented below share a single source sample, sequenced in a study of post-analysis software for immune sequencing data. Libraries were made from TCR beta cDNA, and they carried unique molecular identifiers. Each CDR3 protein gets one entry after TCRdb re-called the PCR reads with MiXCR. The sample records 500,000 to 600,000 distinct CDR3 sequences, roughly 46% being singletons. Study results and caveats: Five or six TRBV segments, including TRBV5-6, TRBV5-1 and TRBV20-1, were more frequent in patients than controls.

These receptors' antigens are unknown. What was sequenced was blood. The receptors shown here come from a girl under 18 with multiple sclerosis.

The rearrangement links TRBV6-6 to TRBJ1-2, with D uncertain. Germline V lookup: CDR1 MNHNY, CDR2 SVGAGI (reference sequence). V lost 2 bases, J lost 4 bases, and 8 bases lay in between. The CDR3 totals 13 residues. For the CDR3, the DNA is TGTGCCAGCAGTTACCGAGTCGCCTATGGCTACACCTTC. Protein product: CASSYRVAYGYTF.

The chain recombines TRBV5-6 with TRBJ2-7; TRBD2 agrees at 11 bases. This CDR3 has 17 residues. The germline gives CDR1 SGHDT, CDR2 YYEEEE. V shed 0 bases, J shed 2 bases, and the junction held 7 bases outside the gene matches. The CDR3 loop is CASSLGQGLAVAYEQYF. CDR3 nucleotide sequence: TGTGCCAGCAGCTTGGGGCAGGGACTAGCGGTCGCCTACGAGCAGTACTTC.

There are a few counts of this clonotype. This chain connects TRBV7-8 to TRBJ2-7; D uncertain. The CDR3 has 15 residues. CDR1 and CDR2 (germline): SGHVS, FQNEAQ. V was pared by 4 bases and J by 3 bases, with 16 bases between. Here the CDR3 reads CASSSRRFLSYEQYF. In nucleotides, the CDR3 is TGTGCCAGCAGCTCCAGGCGGTTTCTTAGCTACGAGCAGTACTTC.

The J gene is TRBJ2-1, the V gene TRBV3-1; weak D call: TRBD1 (6 bases). Trimming pared 6 bases from V and 0 bases from J, leaving 18 bases between. Per germline, CDR1 LGHDT and CDR2 YNNKEL (reference sequence). The CDR3 has 17 residues. This chain's CDR3 is CASSPIPGHHSYNEQFF. The CDR3, as DNA: TGTGCCAGCAGTCCTATTCCGGGACATCACTCCTACAATGAGCAGTTCTTC.

The chain employs TRBV6-1 and TRBJ2-5; 8 bases line up with TRBD1. The end of the DNA is better explained by TRBJ2-7, so the J call may be wrong. The V gene's germline CDR1 is MNHNS and CDR2 SASEGT. This CDR3 comprises 16 residues. CDR3 coding DNA: TGTGCCAGCAGTGAATGGGGGACAGGAATTACCTACGAGCAGTACTTC. Its protein is CASSEWGTGITYEQYF.

V is TRBV4-1 and J is TRBJ2-7; D gene unclear. V was cut by 3 bases and J by 6 bases, with 15 bases left in between. Germline V gene lookup returns CDR1 MGHRA and CDR2 YSYEKL. The CDR3 covers 14 residues. CDR3 DNA: TGCGCCAGCAGCCAGGTTCCTACACCTGTCGAGCAGTACTTC. It translates to CASSQVPTPVEQYF.

There are a few counts of this clonotype. The chain is built from TRBV5-1 and TRBJ1-2; D perhaps matches TRBD1 (5 bases). The CDR3 contains 14 residues. Germline loops: CDR1 SGHRS, CDR2 YFSETQ. V was pared by 4 bases and J by 4 bases, with 14 bases between. In DNA, the CDR3 is TGCGCCAGCAGCGGGGGTGTCGCGCCCTATGGCTACACCTTC. Its translation: CASSGGVAPYGYTF.

This chain links TRBV25-1 with TRBJ2-2, with D possibly being TRBD1 or TRBD2 (5 bases each). The V gene's germline CDR1 is MGHDK and CDR2 SYGVNS. Trimming took 5 bases from V and 6 from J, leaving 25 bases between them. The CDR3 loop spans 18 amino acids. CDR3 in amino acids: CASSPRDGIPRKSGELFF. For the CDR3, the DNA is TGTGCCAGCAGTCCTCGGGACGGGATCCCCCGAAAGTCCGGGGAGCTGTTTTTT.

The chain joins TRBV12-3 or TRBV12-4 to TRBJ1-5; D may be TRBD1 (5 bases). V gave up 2 bases and J gave up 5 bases, with 19 bases separating them. The CDR3 spans 17 residues. CDR3 coding DNA: TGTGCCAGCAGTTTACAGGCCTATCTGGGGGAGGATCAGCCCCAGCATTTT. Translated: CASSLQAYLGEDQPQHF.

The gene calls are TRBV24-1 and TRBJ2-1; 8 positions agree with TRBD2. The CDR3 consists of 14 residues. The germline V gene has CDR1 KGHDR and CDR2 SFDVKD. After removal of 7 bases from V and 5 bases from J, the junction contained 6 bases not matched to a gene. CDR3 coding DNA: TGTGCCACCAGCCAGCGGGAGTATGACAATGAGCAGTTCTTC. This sequence encodes CATSQREYDNEQFF.

The V gene is TRBV19, the J gene TRBJ1-2; maybe TRBD1 (5 bases). From germline, CDR1 is LNHDA and CDR2 SQIVND (reference sequence). With 4 bases removed from V and 8 bases from J, the gap between germline ends came to 14 bases. The CDR3 is 13 residues long. The CDR3 DNA reads as TGTGCCAGTAGTACTCCCTGGGACGGCGGCTACACCTTC. It translates to CASSTPWDGGYTF. The variable domain in full, with the rest retrieved from reference TRBV19 and TRBJ1-2, is DGGITQSPKYLFRKEGQNVTLSCEQNLNHDAMYWYRQDPGQGLRLIYYSQIVNDFQKGDIAEGYSVSREKKESFPLTVTSAQKNPTAFYLCASSTPWDGGYTFGSGTRLTVV.

V usage is TRBV29-1 and J usage is TRBJ2-4; no clear D gene. Trimming pared 5 bases from V and 0 bases from J, leaving 14 bases between. There are 15 residues in the CDR3. The germline gives CDR1 SQVTM, CDR2 ANQGSEA. The CDR3 sequence is CSVMVVARAKNIQYF. DNA for the CDR3: TGCAGCGTTATGGTAGTGGCTCGAGCCAAAAACATTCAGTACTTC.

The chain joins TRBV6-5 to TRBJ1-1, with a weak D call TRBD1 (6 bases). CDR1 and CDR2 from the germline V gene are MNHEY and SVGAGI. V dropped 7 bases and J dropped 4 bases, with 10 bases sitting between them. This CDR3 contains 12 residues. CDR3 in DNA: TGTGCCAGCACCAAGGGGGGCACTGAAGCTTTCTTT. As protein: CASTKGGTEAFF.

The J gene is TRBJ2-1, the V gene TRBV6-6; TRBD2 matches at 13 bases. Unmatched junction bases numbered 7, after V lost 4 bases and J lost 7 bases. The germline CDR1 and CDR2 sequences are MNHNY and SVGAGI (reference sequence). This CDR3 region has 16 residues. Here the CDR3 DNA reads TGTGCCAGCAGTTTCACTAGCGGGGGGGCGAGTAATGAGCAGTTCTTC. It is translated as CASSFTSGGASNEQFF.

This clonotype was seen many times. The chain links TRBV10-2 to TRBJ2-7, with 11 bases identical to TRBD2. CDR3 length: 15 amino acids. V lost 4 bases and J lost 4; bases outside the gene matches: 6. From germline, CDR1 is WSHSY and CDR2 SAAADI. CDR3 in amino acids: CASSATSGRRYEQYF. The CDR3 DNA reads as TGCGCCAGCAGTGCTACTAGCGGGAGAAGGTACGAGCAGTACTTC.

This clonotype was picked up a small number of times. V is TRBV6-6 and J is TRBJ2-7; 8 bases line up with TRBD2. This CDR3 spans 17 amino acids. The V and J ends lost 1 base and 0 bases, in that order; junction bases with no gene match: 8. Germline V CDR1 and CDR2: MNHNY, SVGAGI (reference sequence). CDR3 sequence: CASSYFATSGSSYEQYF. CDR3 nucleotides: TGTGCCAGCAGTTACTTTGCCACTAGCGGAAGCTCCTACGAGCAGTACTTC.

V gene TRBV10-3 combines with J gene TRBJ1-5; tentatively, D is TRBD1 (6 bases). This CDR3 is built from 14 residues. With 3 bases removed from V and 0 bases from J, the gap between germline ends came to 6 bases. Germline V gene data show CDR1 as ENHRY and CDR2 as SYGVKD. This chain's CDR3 is CAISDRGSNQPQHF. The DNA of the CDR3 is TGTGCCATCAGTGACAGGGGTAGCAATCAGCCCCAGCATTTT.

The genes are TRBV28 and TRBJ2-3; D is unresolved. CDR1 is MDHEN and CDR2 is SYDVKM in the germline V gene. V was pared by 7 bases and J by 0 bases, with 5 bases between. The CDR3 totals 12 residues. The chain's CDR3 is CASNGSTDTQYF. The CDR3 DNA reads TGTGCCAGCAATGGCAGCACAGATACGCAGTATTTT.

J is TRBJ1-5 and V is TRBV5-1, with 8 bases fitting TRBD1. J was trimmed by 6 bases and V by 4 bases; bases with no gene match: 6. The CDR3 covers 14 residues. CDR1 is SGHRS and CDR2 is YFSETQ in the germline V gene. CDR3 DNA sequence: TGCGCCAGCAGCCCAGACAGGGGATCTCAGCCCCAGCATTTT. The encoded protein is CASSPDRGSQPQHF.